Listed below are T cell receptor beta chains from one sample, sequenced in a study of blood T cell repertoires in COVID-19. TCRdb's copy holds only in-frame clones and misses some; the assay was immunoSEQ multiplex PCR. Of 240,000 or so clones in the sample, roughly nine tenths were seen once. Source material: peripheral blood. These receptors all come from a man aged 60-69 years who had recovered from COVID-19. Each CDR3 is given with its conserved first and last residue. D genes are given only for firm matches. The size field is filled for only some rows; it gives once, few, many or a size class.

TRBV12-3/TRBV12-4	TRBJ1-5	-	-	TGTGCCAGCAGACTCGACAGAAATCAGCCCCAGCATTTT	CASRLDRNQPQHF
TRBV30	TRBJ1-5	-	-	TGTGCCTGGAGTGTACCCGGTTACAATCAGCCCCAGCATTTT	CAWSVPGYNQPQHF
TRBV5-1	TRBJ1-2	-	-	TGCGCCAGCAGCTTCTCGGACATTAATTATGGCTACACCTTC	CASSFSDINYGYTF
TRBV11-1	TRBJ2-3	TRBD2	-	TGTGCCAGCAGCTTAGGACTAGCGGACACAGATACGCAGTATTTT	CASSLGLADTDTQYF
TRBV27	TRBJ2-7	TRBD1	-	TGTGCCAGCAGTACGGGGGCAGGGGGCTTCTACGAGCAGTACTTC	CASSTGAGGFYEQYF
TRBV24-1	TRBJ1-4	-	-	TGTGCCACCAGTGACAACAGGGATGGGGCTGAAAAACTGTTTTTT	CATSDNRDGAEKLFF
TRBV6-6	TRBJ1-1	-	-	TGTGCCAGCAGTACGGGGGGTGAAGCTTTCTTT	CASSTGGEAFF
TRBV19	TRBJ2-7	-	-	TGTGCCAGTAGTCCCCTTGGGAGTGTCTCCTACGAGCAGTACTTC	CASSPLGSVSYEQYF
TRBV9	TRBJ2-2	TRBD2	-	TGTGCCAGCAGCCGACGGGGGGACACCGGGGAGCTGTTTTTT	CASSRRGDTGELFF
TRBV15	TRBJ2-4	TRBD1	-	TGTGCCACCAGCAGAGGCCTCACGGGACAGGGGGCCAAAAACATTCAGTACTTC	CATSRGLTGQGAKNIQYF
TRBV30	TRBJ2-3	-	-	TGTGCCTGGAGTGGCGGGATAGGTAGATTCATTTTT	CAWSGGIGRFIF
TRBV7-9	TRBJ2-6	-	-	TGTGCCAGCAGCTTACAGAACTCTGGGGCCAACGTCCTGACTTTC	CASSLQNSGANVLTF
TRBV5-1	TRBJ1-4	TRBD1	-	TGCGCCAGCAGCCTAGGGACAGGGGGTACTAATGAAAAACTGTTTTTT	CASSLGTGGTNEKLFF
TRBV9	TRBJ2-1	TRBD2	-	TGTGCCAGCAGCGCGGGACTAGCGGGGGCAGGGGAGCAGTTCTTC	CASSAGLAGAGEQFF
TRBV7-9	TRBJ2-5	-	-	TGTGCCAGCAGCCATAGCGGATCCCAAGAGACCCAGTACTTC	CASSHSGSQETQYF
TRBV28	TRBJ1-6	-	-	TGTGCCAGCAGTTTAGATGTGGGAGAAGATTCACCCCTCCACTTT	CASSLDVGEDSPLHF
TRBV7-2	TRBJ2-7	-	-	TGTGCCAGCAGCTTAGGCGGGACTCGGTCGTTCGAGCAGTACTTC	CASSLGGTRSFEQYF
TRBV10-3	TRBJ1-1	-	-	TGTGCCATTTCAGGGTACACTGAAGCTTTCTTT	CAISGYTEAFF
TRBV11-2	TRBJ1-1	TRBD1	-	TGTGCCAGCAGCCCGGGACAGCTGAACACTGAAGCTTTCTTT	CASSPGQLNTEAFF
TRBV5-6	TRBJ2-7	TRBD1	-	TGTGCCAGCAGCGTTAACAGGGGGCAGGGCGAGCAGTACTTC	CASSVNRGQGEQYF
TRBV19	TRBJ2-5	-	-	TGTGCCAGTAGTATAGTGTCGGGATTTGGGGAAGTGAGGACCCAGTACTTC	CASSIVSGFGEVRTQYF
TRBV18	TRBJ2-2	-	-	TGTGCCAGCTCACCCAAAGTTAGCACCGGGGAGCTGTTTTTT	CASSPKVSTGELFF
TRBV4-2	TRBJ1-1	-	few	TGTGCCAGCAGCCAGGCACAGGGAAACACTGAAGCTTTCTTT	CASSQAQGNTEAFF
TRBV30	TRBJ2-3	-	-	TGTGCCTGGACCCGATTTAGCGGAAGCACAGATACGCAGTATTTT	CAWTRFSGSTDTQYF